This TCR beta chain was retrieved from a study of T cells in localized non-small cell lung cancer. V dropped 2 bases and J dropped 6; count of bases not matched to a gene: 5. Per the germline V gene, CDR1 is LNHDA and CDR2 is SQIVND (reference sequence). This CDR3 has 14 amino acids. This clone was observed a few times. The antigen is not known. Only in-frame clones appear in the TCRdb table, and some are missing; sequencing was by immunoSEQ multiplex PCR. The sample records around 26,000 clones, approximately 90% being singletons. Points from the study as a whole: Higher adjacent-lung clonality was associated with shorter survival. Clonality peaked in uninvolved adjacent lung rather than tumor. The appearance of a median approximately 60 of the top 100 tumor clones was seen in adjacent lung.

The sample consisted of peripheral blood, taken before any cancer treatment. The chain is built from TRBV19 and TRBJ1-2; 8 bases are a match to TRBD1. This TCR derives from a female donor at least 60 years old with stage II squamous cell lung carcinoma. CDR3 amino acids: CASSISRGQNGYTF. In DNA form, the CDR3 reads TGTGCCAGTAGTATATCCAGGGGGCAGAATGGCTACACCTTC. The full variable domain, rest sourced from reference TRBV19 and TRBJ1-2, is DGGITQSPKYLFRKEGQNVTLSCEQNLNHDAMYWYRQDPGQGLRLIYYSQIVNDFQKGDIAEGYSVSREKKESFPLTVTSAQKNPTAFYLCASSISRGQNGYTFGSGTRLTVV.